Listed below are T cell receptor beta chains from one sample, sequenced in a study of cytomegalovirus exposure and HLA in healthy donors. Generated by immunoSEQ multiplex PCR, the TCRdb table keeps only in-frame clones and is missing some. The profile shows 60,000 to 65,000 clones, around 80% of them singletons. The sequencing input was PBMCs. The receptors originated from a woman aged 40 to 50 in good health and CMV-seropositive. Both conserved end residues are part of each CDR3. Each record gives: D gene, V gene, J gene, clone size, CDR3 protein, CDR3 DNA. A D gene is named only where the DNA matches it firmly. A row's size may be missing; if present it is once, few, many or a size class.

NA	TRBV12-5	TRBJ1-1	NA	CASGLVGAAFF	TGTGCTAGTGGTTTGGTGGGGGCAGCTTTCTTT
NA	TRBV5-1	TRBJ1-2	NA	CASSLGGGDNYGYTF	TGCGCCAGCAGCTTGGGCGGAGGGGACAACTATGGCTACACCTTC
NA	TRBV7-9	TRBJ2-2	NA	CASSLIGLLTGELFF	TGTGCCAGCAGCTTAATTGGACTCCTAACCGGGGAGCTGTTTTTT
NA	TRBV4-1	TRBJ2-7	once	CASSQESELTQDPAYEQYF	TGCGCCAGCAGCCAAGAATCGGAACTAACGCAAGACCCAGCCTACGAGCAGTACTTC
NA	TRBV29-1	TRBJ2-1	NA	CSVEDRDYNEQFF	TGCAGCGTTGAAGACCGGGACTACAATGAGCAGTTCTTC
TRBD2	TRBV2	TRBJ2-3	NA	CASSERGGAAGTQYF	TGTGCCAGCAGTGAGCGGGGGGGGGCCGCCGGGACGCAGTATTTT
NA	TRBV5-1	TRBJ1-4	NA	CASSLNGVDEKLFF	TGCGCCAGCAGCTTGAACGGAGTGGATGAAAAACTGTTTTTT
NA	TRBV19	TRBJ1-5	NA	CASVRDIYNQPQHF	TGTGCCAGTGTTAGGGACATCTACAATCAGCCCCAGCATTTT
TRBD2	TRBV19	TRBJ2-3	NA	CASSIAAGSPDTQYF	TGTGCCAGTAGTATCGCAGCGGGGAGCCCAGATACGCAGTATTTT
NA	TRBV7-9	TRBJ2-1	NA	CASSLVGGYNEQFF	TGTGCCAGCAGCTTAGTAGGGGGCTACAATGAGCAGTTCTTC
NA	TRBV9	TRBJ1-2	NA	CASSVAPGDNYGYTF	TGTGCCAGCAGCGTAGCACCAGGGGATAACTATGGCTACACCTTC
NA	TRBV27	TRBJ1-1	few	CASRLRAGSPLTPEAFF	TGTGCCAGCAGGCTGAGGGCAGGCTCCCCTTTAACTCCTGAAGCTTTCTTT
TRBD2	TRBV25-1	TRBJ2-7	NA	CASSEWSGALYEQYF	TGTGCCAGCAGTGAATGGAGCGGGGCCCTCTACGAGCAGTACTTC
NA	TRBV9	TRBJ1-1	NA	CASSSDGLAGDTEAFF	TGTGCCAGCAGCTCCGATGGGCTAGCTGGGGACACTGAAGCTTTCTTT
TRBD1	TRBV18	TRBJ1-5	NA	CASSHGQGGQPQHF	TGTGCCAGCTCACATGGACAGGGCGGGCAGCCCCAGCATTTT
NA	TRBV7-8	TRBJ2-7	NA	CASSLSSRGYEQYF	TGTGCCAGCAGCTTAAGTAGCAGGGGCTACGAGCAGTACTTC
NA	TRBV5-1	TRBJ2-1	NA	CASSPGAGLPNEQFF	TGCGCCAGCAGCCCAGGTGCGGGACTTCCCAATGAGCAGTTCTTC
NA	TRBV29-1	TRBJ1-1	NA	CGAGGEGTEAFF	TGCGGAGCCGGGGGGGAAGGCACTGAAGCTTTCTTT
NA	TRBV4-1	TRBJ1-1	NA	CASSQGGSGNTEAFF	TGCGCCAGCAGCCAGGGAGGGTCAGGGAACACTGAAGCTTTCTTT
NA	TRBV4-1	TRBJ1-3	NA	CASSQDPRSSGNTIYF	TGCGCCAGCAGCCAAGATCCGAGGAGCTCTGGAAACACCATATATTTT
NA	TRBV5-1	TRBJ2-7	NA	CASSLGQEIYEQYF	TGCGCCAGCAGCTTGGGACAGGAGATCTACGAGCAGTACTTC
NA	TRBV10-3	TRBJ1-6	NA	CAISESEDSPLHF	TGTGCCATCAGTGAGTCGGAGGATTCACCCCTCCACTTT
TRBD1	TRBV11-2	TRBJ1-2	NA	CASSLDAGTGSYGYTF	TGTGCCAGCAGCTTAGACGCCGGGACAGGGAGCTATGGCTACACCTTC
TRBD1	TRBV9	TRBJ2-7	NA	CASSVSQGVTYEQYF	TGTGCCAGCAGCGTAAGCCAGGGGGTTACCTACGAGCAGTACTTC
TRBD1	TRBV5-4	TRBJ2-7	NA	CASSWGGQGTSEQYF	TGTGCCAGCAGCTGGGGGGGACAGGGGACGAGTGAGCAGTACTTC
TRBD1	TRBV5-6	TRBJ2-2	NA	CASRTGQTNTGELFF	TGTGCCAGCAGGACGGGACAGACGAACACCGGGGAGCTGTTTTTT
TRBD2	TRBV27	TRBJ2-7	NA	CASSSPRGGSYEQYF	TGTGCCAGCAGTTCCCCCCGGGGGGGTAGCTACGAGCAGTACTTC
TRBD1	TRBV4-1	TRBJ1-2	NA	CASSQDFRQGTNYGYTF	TGCGCCAGCAGCCAAGATTTTCGACAGGGGACTAACTATGGCTACACCTTC
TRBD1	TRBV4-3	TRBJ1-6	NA	CASSQKGGARGDSPLHF	TGCGCCAGCAGCCAAAAAGGGGGCGCCCGGGGTGACTCACCCCTCCACTTT